A single sample gave rise to the 8 T cell receptor beta chains below, sequenced in a study of blood T cell repertoires in COVID-19. Sequencing was performed with immunoSEQ multiplex PCR; in TCRdb, only in-frame clones are kept and a portion is missing. Here the sample spans over 75,000 clones, 89% being singletons. Sequencing was done on a sample of peripheral blood. The origin of the receptors is a woman of 80 years or more with active COVID-19.

This clone appeared a few times. The chain joins TRBV3-1 (or the pseudogene TRBV3-2) to TRBJ2-1; 10 bases are a match to TRBD2. Trimming took 6 bases from V and 10 from J; bases not matched to a gene: 15. This CDR3 contains 16 residues. Germline CDR1 LGHDT, CDR2 YNNKEL (reference sequence). This CDR3 reads CASRKSWTSGAGEQFF. CDR3 nucleotides: TGTGCCAGCAGAAAAAGTTGGACTAGCGGCGCGGGAGAGCAGTTCTTC.

The gene calls are TRBV3-1 (or the pseudogene TRBV3-2) and TRBJ2-7; D not certain. CDR3 length equals 14 residues. The germline V gene has CDR1 LGHDT and CDR2 YNNKEL (reference sequence). Between the trimmed V and J ends, which lost 1 base and 1 base, there was a span of 8 bases. CDR3 bases: TGTGCCAGCAGCCAAGTCTCAGTTTCCTACGAGCAGTACTTC. Its protein is CASSQVSVSYEQYF.

CDR3 loop: CATSDPGLAGVNEQFF. The CDR3 bases are TGTGCCACCAGTGACCCGGGACTAGCGGGAGTGAATGAGCAGTTCTTC. The chain combines TRBV24-1 with TRBJ2-1; TRBD2 matches 14 bases. J lost 7 bases, V lost 4 bases, and 5 bases had no gene match. CDR3 size: 16 residues. CDR1 is KGHDR and CDR2 is SFDVKD in the germline V gene.

This chain links TRBV7-3 with TRBJ2-5; 10 bases agree with TRBD2. Germline lookup yields CDR1 SGHTA and CDR2 FQGTGA. The trim removed 6 bases at V and 4 bases at J, leaving 8 bases unmatched. This CDR3 comprises 15 residues. CDR3 region: CASSSSGGGGETQYF. In nucleotides, the CDR3 is TGTGCCAGCAGTTCTAGCGGGGGAGGTGGAGAGACCCAGTACTTC.

The V gene is TRBV5-4, the J gene TRBJ2-7; 13 bases fit TRBD2. The junction had 10 bases not matched to a gene; V was cut back by 3 bases and J by 1 base. Germline CDR1 SGHNT, CDR2 YYREEE (reference sequence). The CDR3 consists of 18 residues. CDR3 sequence (DNA): TGTGCCAGCAGCTATGTACCGGGACTAGCGGGAAATTCCTACGAGCAGTACTTC. Amino acids: CASSYVPGLAGNSYEQYF.

This chain uses TRBV6-2 or TRBV6-3 with TRBJ2-7; 8 nucleotides agree with TRBD1. J gave up 8 bases and V 6 bases, and 15 bases lay outside the gene matches. The germline gives CDR1 MNHEY, CDR2 SVGEGT. The length of the CDR3 is 15 residues. The CDR3 protein is CASSPGTGGTLQQYF. CDR3 nucleotides: TGTGCCAGCAGCCCCGGGACAGGTGGGACCTTACAGCAGTACTTC.

The gene calls are TRBV28 and TRBJ2-5, with 11 bases matching TRBD2. Germline CDR1 MDHEN, CDR2 SYDVKM. This CDR3 region has 17 residues. V shed 2 bases, J shed 5 bases, and the junction held 10 bases outside the gene matches. CDR3 in DNA: TGTGCCAGCAGTTTACCCTTGACTAGCGGGATTTATGAGACCCAGTACTTC. Translated: CASSLPLTSGIYETQYF.

The chain has TRBV27 and TRBJ2-2; 7 nucleotides align to TRBD2. The CDR3 totals 15 residues. V shed 3 bases, J shed 5 bases, and the junction held 6 bases outside the gene matches. Germline V lookup: CDR1 MNHEY, CDR2 SMNVEV (reference sequence). CDR3 in amino acids: CASSLTSLTTGELFF. CDR3 coding DNA: TGTGCCAGCAGTTTGACTAGCCTAACTACCGGGGAGCTGTTTTTT.